This T cell receptor (beta chain) was observed in a study of cytomegalovirus exposure and HLA in healthy donors. On this clone itself: The antigen is not known.

The germline V gene encodes CDR1 SGHTA and CDR2 FQGNSA. V was clipped by 8 bases and J by 3 bases, with 13 bases between them. The CDR3 extends over 13 amino acids. Regarding the study as a whole: The HLA-A and HLA-B alleles of most subjects were reportedly predicted accurately from TCR beta sequences. In a later analysis, HLA-associated TCR beta chains were more clonally expanded than equally common others.

Both 60 Vbeta primers and 13 Jbeta primers went into the PCR. TCRdb's table, derived via immunoSEQ multiplex PCR, lists solely in-frame clones and lacks some. The sample lists 150,000 to 200,000 clones, 75% to 90% seen once, with 1.5% to 2% in the top ten. The receptor was isolated from a man between 45 and 60 years old in good health and CMV-seronegative. Sequenced: PBMCs. The rearrangement links TRBV7-2 to TRBJ2-5; TRBD2 is a possible D gene (6 bases). In DNA, the CDR3 is TGTGCCAGCGCCGGGGCTAGCGAAGAGACCCAGTACTTC. Residues: CASAGASEETQYF.